This TCR beta chain derives from a study of cytomegalovirus exposure and HLA in healthy donors. General study findings and limits: The study flagged around 150 TCR beta chains as cytomegalovirus-associated. A later analysis showed HLA-associated TCR beta chains outstripping equally common others in clonal expansion. In a later analysis, a missense DCLRE1C variant was linked to TCR beta V- and J-gene trimming.

About this clone itself: The antigen remains unidentified.

Donors counted as nominally healthy when sampled, yet unrecorded immune exposures were likely. This CDR3 contains 14 residues. Germline V gene data show CDR1 as PRHDT and CDR2 as FYEKMQ (reference sequence). Trimming pared 0 bases from V and 6 bases from J, leaving 9 bases between. A multiplex PCR was run with 60 Vbeta primers and 13 Jbeta primers. Profiling relied on immunoSEQ multiplex PCR, and the TCRdb table lists in-frame clones only, not all of them. Counted here are approximately 130,000 clones, 65% to 85% occurring once; the ten biggest clones make up more than 0.9%. The chain carries TRBV13 and TRBJ1-5; perhaps TRBD1 as D (6 bases). The source of this sequence is a boy between 10 and 17 years old in good health and CMV-seronegative. The sample was PBMCs. CDR3 protein: CASSLGPDSQPQHF. The CDR3 region has the DNA TGTGCCAGCAGCTTAGGTCCGGACAGTCAGCCCCAGCATTTT.